The 25 T cell receptor beta chains listed next were all sequenced from one sample in a study of T-cell memory formation after mild COVID-19. TCRdb independently ran MiXCR on the 5' RACE reads; one entry per CDR3 protein. This sample has about 88,000 distinct CDR3 sequences; about 23% occur once, and the top ten carry roughly 39%. The specimen was PBMCs or a T cell subset sorted from them (not recorded which). These receptors all come from a man aged 18 to 29 who had mild COVID-19 (a few samples of this study predate the infection). Cell type and time point are not known.

This rearrangement joins TRBV29-1 to TRBJ2-3; 7 bases align to TRBD1. CDR3 length equals 13 residues. V shed 7 bases and J 2 bases; nucleotides not matched to a gene: 6. The germline V gene has CDR1 SQVTM and CDR2 ANQGSEA. CDR3 in amino acids: CSDLQGTTDTQYF. The CDR3 DNA follows: TGCAGCGATCTACAGGGGACCACAGATACGCAGTATTTT.

There are a few counts of this clonotype. The chain couples TRBV24-1 to TRBJ2-2; no firm D call. CDR3 length: 15 amino acids. Germline V gene lookup returns CDR1 KGHDR and CDR2 SFDVKD. Trimming took 1 base from V and 4 from J, leaving 9 bases between them. The CDR3 sequence is CATSDLRVGTGELFF. The CDR3 nucleotides are TGTGCCACCAGTGATTTAAGGGTGGGCACCGGGGAGCTGTTTTTT.

This chain links TRBV4-1 with TRBJ2-3, with D perhaps TRBD1 or TRBD2 (6 bases each). CDR3 length: 16 residues. Germline V gene sequence: CDR1 MGHRA, CDR2 YSYEKL. V was trimmed by 1 base and J by 6 bases, leaving 17 bases between them. Here the CDR3 DNA reads TGCGCCAGCAGCCAAGTAGGTCTCCCGGGGGCGGATACGCAGTATTTT. Its translation is CASSQVGLPGADTQYF.

V gene TRBV4-1 combines with J gene TRBJ2-5; 11 positions match TRBD2. V was clipped by 1 base and J by 4 bases; unmatched bases: 8. CDR1 is MGHRA, CDR2 YSYEKL, per germline. The CDR3 has 17 amino acids. The CDR3 DNA is TGCGCCAGCAGCCAAGCCGTGTCTAGCGGGGGGCGAGAGACCCAGTACTTC. Protein sequence: CASSQAVSSGGRETQYF.

This chain links TRBV2 with TRBJ1-3; no definite D call. Trimming pared 4 bases from V and 14 bases from J, leaving 12 bases between. CDR1 SNHLY and CDR2 FYNNEI come from the germline V gene. The CDR3 length is 11 residues. The CDR3, as DNA: TGTGCCAGCAGTGTGAATTATCTATTATATTTT. Its protein product is CASSVNYLLYF.

The chain carries TRBV15 and TRBJ2-2, with TRBD2 identical over 7 bases. The CDR3 contains 16 residues. The V and J ends lost 1 base and 3 bases, in that order; junction bases with no gene match: 5. CDR1 is LNHNV and CDR2 is YYDKDF in the germline V gene (reference sequence). The CDR3 region has the DNA TGTGCCACCAGCAGAGGCCGTGGGGGGGACACCGGGGAGCTGTTTTTT. It translates to CATSRGRGGDTGELFF.

This clonotype was observed a handful of times. This sequence joins TRBV6-2 or TRBV6-3 and TRBJ2-3, with TRBD1 identical over 9 bases. Germline CDR1 and CDR2: MNHEY and SVGEGT. This CDR3 has 19 residues. The V and J ends lost 4 bases and 2 bases, in that order; junction bases with no gene match: 16. The CDR3 DNA is TGTGCCAGCAGTTTTTGGACAGGGGCCTTTACCGATAACACAGATACGCAGTATTTT. Amino acids: CASSFWTGAFTDNTDTQYF.

In this sample, this clonotype turned up once. V and J are TRBV5-1 and TRBJ1-2; 8 nucleotides align to TRBD1. Germline assignment: CDR1 SGHRS and CDR2 YFSETQ. The V segment lost 0 bases and the J segment 3 bases; nucleotides outside the gene matches: 4. The CDR3 totals 15 residues. CDR3 residues: CASSLGDRGDYGYTF. CDR3 nucleotide sequence: TGCGCCAGCAGCTTGGGTGACAGGGGTGACTATGGCTACACCTTC.

The genes are TRBV11-3 and TRBJ2-3; 14 bases map to TRBD2. This CDR3 comprises 18 residues. J lost 6 bases, V lost 3 bases, and 11 bases had no gene match. In germline, CDR1 is SGHNT, CDR2 YENEEA. CDR3 residues: CASSLGLAGAEGVDTQYF. The CDR3 coding sequence is TGTGCCAGCAGCTTGGGACTAGCGGGGGCCGAGGGCGTTGATACGCAGTATTTT.

The chain joins TRBV20-1 to TRBJ2-5, with D possibly called TRBD1 or TRBD2 (5 bases each). Deletions cut 6 bases from V and 5 bases from J, with 13 bases between. The germline V gene encodes CDR1 DFQATT and CDR2 SNEGSKA (reference sequence). The CDR3 is made up of 12 amino acids. In DNA, the CDR3 is TGCAGTGCCGAGGGGATAGGGGAGACCCAGTACTTC. Residues: CSAEGIGETQYF.

Concerning this clonotype: The junction departs from germline at one end; a sequencing error may be responsible. The chain employs TRBV7-9 and TRBJ1-1; D uncertain. CDR1 and CDR2 from the germline V gene are SEHNR and FQNEAQ (reference sequence). The CDR3 is 11 residues long. CDR3 in DNA: TGTGCCAGCAGCTTAGACCGCCCGAGGGTCTTT. As protein: CASSLDRPRVF.

This clonotype was seen repeatedly, ten times or more. The chain carries TRBV5-4 and TRBJ1-6; unclear D gene. Germline CDR1 reads SGHNT; CDR2 reads YYREEE (reference sequence). Deletions cut 2 bases from V and 8 bases from J, with 5 bases between. The CDR3 runs 12 residues. CDR3 sequence: CASSFSDSPLHF. CDR3 in DNA: TGTGCCAGCAGCTTTTCGGATTCACCCCTCCACTTT.

In this sample, this clonotype turned up a few times. J is TRBJ2-3 and V is TRBV6-5; no clear D gene. Looked up from germline, CDR1 is MNHEY and CDR2 is SVGAGI. This CDR3 has 14 amino acids. V lost 0 bases and J lost 6, with 10 bases in between. The CDR3 coding sequence is TGTGCCAGCAGTTACTCGCGCCCCACGGATACGCAGTATTTT. Encoded protein: CASSYSRPTDTQYF.

The V call is TRBV27, the J call TRBJ2-3; perhaps TRBD1 as D (6 bases). The V end was cut by 1 base, the J end by 5 bases, with 10 bases between. The length of the CDR3 is 14 residues. Germline CDR1 MNHEY, CDR2 SMNVEV (reference sequence). The CDR3 protein is CASSLFYREDTQYF. In DNA, the CDR3 is TGTGCCAGCAGTTTATTCTACAGGGAAGATACGCAGTATTTT.

CDR3 nucleotide sequence: TGTGCCAGCAGCACAACCTACTGGGAAAATGAGCAGTTCTTC. The encoded protein is CASSTTYWENEQFF. The chain recombines TRBV5-8 with TRBJ2-1; D remains unclear. V was clipped by 4 bases and J by 7 bases, with 15 bases between them. CDR1 and CDR2 (germline): SGHTS, YDEGEE. The CDR3 runs to 14 residues.

The V call is TRBV25-1, the J call TRBJ2-2; the D is unclear. Trimming stripped 7 bases from V and 8 bases from J, with 14 bases between. This CDR3 spans 13 amino acids. The germline V gene has CDR1 MGHDK and CDR2 SYGVNS. DNA for the CDR3: TGTGCCAGCATGGCCTGGGCATCGGGGGAGCTGTTTTTT. Protein sequence: CASMAWASGELFF.

A few counts support this clonotype. The V call is TRBV29-1, the J call TRBJ2-2; 9 bases are a match to TRBD1. Germline CDR1 SQVTM, CDR2 ANQGSEA. This CDR3 contains 16 residues. V trimming: 5 bases; J trimming: 1 base; junction bases outside the gene matches: 8. The CDR3, as DNA: TGCAGCGTTTCTAAGCCGGGACAGGGGAACACCGGGGAGCTGTTTTTT. Its protein product is CSVSKPGQGNTGELFF.

The V call is TRBV5-1, the J call TRBJ2-1, with D possibly being TRBD1 or TRBD2 (5 bases each). Germline loops: CDR1 SGHRS, CDR2 YFSETQ. This CDR3 contains 15 residues. Between the trimmed V and J ends, which lost 5 bases and 0 bases, there was a span of 12 bases. The CDR3 sequence: CASREGHSSYNEQFF. The CDR3 bases are TGCGCCAGCAGAGAGGGGCACAGCTCCTACAATGAGCAGTTCTTC.

This clonotype was picked up a small number of times. J is TRBJ2-7 and V is TRBV5-1; D unresolved. This CDR3 has 13 amino acids. Germline assignment: CDR1 SGHRS and CDR2 YFSETQ. V was cut by 0 bases and J by 2 bases, with 6 bases left in between. CDR3 DNA sequence: TGCGCCAGCAGCTTGGCTCCCCCCTACGAGCAGTACGTC. It translates to CASSLAPPYEQYV.

This clonotype was seen only a few times. The genes are TRBV6-6 and TRBJ1-5, with unresolved D. The CDR3 has 16 amino acids. The germline gives CDR1 MNHNY, CDR2 SVGAGI (reference sequence). V gave up 5 bases and J gave up 1 base, with 15 bases separating them. The CDR3 here is CASSKLRTESNQPQHF. DNA for the CDR3: TGTGCCAGCAGTAAGCTCCGGACGGAAAGCAATCAGCCCCAGCATTTT.

A few counts support this clonotype. The chain combines TRBV2 with TRBJ1-1; the D is unclear. Between the trimmed V and J ends, which lost 6 bases and 1 base, there was a span of 9 bases. This CDR3 contains 13 residues. CDR1 SNHLY and CDR2 FYNNEI come from the germline V gene. The CDR3 DNA sequence: TGTGCCAGCAGAGCCGACGGGAACACTGAAGCTTTCTTT. Its translation is CASRADGNTEAFF.

This chain joins TRBV6-2 or TRBV6-3 and TRBJ2-5; weak D call: TRBD2 (6 bases). This CDR3 spans 13 amino acids. Germline V gives CDR1 MNHEY, CDR2 SVGEGT. V was shortened by 4 bases and J by 4 bases, with 10 bases between the two germline ends. CDR3 nucleotides: TGTGCCAGCAGTTCCCAGGGAGGAGAGACCCAGTACTTC. Translating it yields CASSSQGGETQYF.

The genes are TRBV6-2 or TRBV6-3 and TRBJ2-7; 7 bases agree with TRBD1. The CDR3 loop spans 12 amino acids. Germline CDR1 is MNHEY and CDR2 is SVGEGT. V lost 6 bases and J lost 7; bases outside the gene matches: 6. This chain's CDR3 is CASRSGGGEQYV. CDR3 DNA sequence: TGTGCCAGCAGGTCAGGGGGTGGTGAGCAGTACGTC.

In this sample, this clonotype turned up many times. V gene TRBV2 combines with J gene TRBJ2-1; 8 positions agree with TRBD2. V lost 7 bases to trimming and J lost 10 bases; unmatched junction nucleotides: 9. CDR1 is SNHLY, CDR2 FYNNEI, per germline. The CDR3 length is 13 residues. The CDR3 reads CASIGTSQEEQFF. In nucleotides, the CDR3 is TGTGCCAGCATCGGGACTAGTCAGGAGGAGCAGTTCTTC.

J is TRBJ1-5 and V is TRBV9; 7 nucleotides match TRBD1. The germline V gene has CDR1 SGDLS and CDR2 YYNGEE. There are 15 residues in the CDR3. V lost 4 bases, J lost 7 bases, and 11 bases stayed unmatched. The CDR3 coding sequence is TGTGCCAGCAGCCGAGCCGGACAGGTGGGGCAGCCCCAGCATTTT. Residues: CASSRAGQVGQPQHF.